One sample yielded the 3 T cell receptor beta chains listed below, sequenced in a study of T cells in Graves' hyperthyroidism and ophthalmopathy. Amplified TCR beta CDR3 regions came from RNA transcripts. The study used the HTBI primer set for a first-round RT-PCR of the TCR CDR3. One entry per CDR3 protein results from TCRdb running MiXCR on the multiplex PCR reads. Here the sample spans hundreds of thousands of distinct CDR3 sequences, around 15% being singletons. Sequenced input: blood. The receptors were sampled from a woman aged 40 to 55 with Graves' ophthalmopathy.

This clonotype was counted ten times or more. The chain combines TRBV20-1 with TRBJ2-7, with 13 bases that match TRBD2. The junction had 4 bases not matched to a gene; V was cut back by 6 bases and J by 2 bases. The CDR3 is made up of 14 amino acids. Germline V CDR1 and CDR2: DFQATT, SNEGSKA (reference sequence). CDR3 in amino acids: CSAPGTSGTYEQYF. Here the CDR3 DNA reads TGCAGTGCACCCGGGACTAGCGGGACCTACGAGCAGTACTTC.

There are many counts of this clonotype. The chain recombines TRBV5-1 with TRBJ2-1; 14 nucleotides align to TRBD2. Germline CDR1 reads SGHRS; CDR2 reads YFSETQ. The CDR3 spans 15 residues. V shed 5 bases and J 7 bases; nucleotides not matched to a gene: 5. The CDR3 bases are TGCGCCAGCAGAGACGGGACTAGCGGGAGAAATGAGCAGTTCTTC. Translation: CASRDGTSGRNEQFF.

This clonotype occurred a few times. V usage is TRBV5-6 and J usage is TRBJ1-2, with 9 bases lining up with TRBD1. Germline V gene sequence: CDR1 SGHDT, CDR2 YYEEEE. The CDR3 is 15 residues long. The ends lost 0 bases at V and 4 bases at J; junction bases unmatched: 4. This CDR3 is CASSLGDREGYGYTF. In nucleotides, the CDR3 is TGTGCCAGCAGCTTGGGGGACAGGGAGGGCTATGGCTACACCTTC. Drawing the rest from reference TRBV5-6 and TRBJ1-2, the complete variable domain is DAGVTQSPTHLIKTRGQQVTLRCSPKSGHDTVSWYQQALGQGPQFIFQYYEEEERQRGNFPDRFSGHQFPNYSSELNVNALLLGDSALYLCASSLGDREGYGYTFGSGTRLTVV.